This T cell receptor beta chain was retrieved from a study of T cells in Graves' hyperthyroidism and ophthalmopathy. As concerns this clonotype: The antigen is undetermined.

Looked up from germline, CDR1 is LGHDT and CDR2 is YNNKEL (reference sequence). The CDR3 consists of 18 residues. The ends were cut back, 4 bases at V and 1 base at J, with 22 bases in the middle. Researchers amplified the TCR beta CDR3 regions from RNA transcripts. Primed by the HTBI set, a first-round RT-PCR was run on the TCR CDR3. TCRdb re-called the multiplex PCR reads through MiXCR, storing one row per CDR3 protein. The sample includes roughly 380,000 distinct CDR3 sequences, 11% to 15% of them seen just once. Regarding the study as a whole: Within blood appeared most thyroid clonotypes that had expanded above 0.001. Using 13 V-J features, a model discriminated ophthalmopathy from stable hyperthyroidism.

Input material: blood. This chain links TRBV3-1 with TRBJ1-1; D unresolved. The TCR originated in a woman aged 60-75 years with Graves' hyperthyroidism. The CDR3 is CASSPRSWRAGWNTEAFF. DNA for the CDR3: TGTGCCAGCAGCCCCCGATCATGGAGGGCCGGATGGAACACTGAAGCTTTCTTT.